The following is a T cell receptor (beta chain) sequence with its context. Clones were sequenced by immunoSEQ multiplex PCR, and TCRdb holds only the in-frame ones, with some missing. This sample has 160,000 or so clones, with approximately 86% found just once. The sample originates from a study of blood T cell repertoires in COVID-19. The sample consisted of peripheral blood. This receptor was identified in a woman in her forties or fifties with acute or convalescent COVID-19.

The CDR3 spells CASSPLAGGRADTQYF. Here the CDR3 DNA reads TGTGCCAGCAGTCCCCTAGCGGGAGGCAGGGCAGATACGCAGTATTTT. This rearrangement joins TRBV7-2 to TRBJ2-3; 11 bases fit TRBD2. The CDR3 consists of 16 residues. With V trimmed by 6 bases and J by 4 bases, 9 bases remained unmatched. CDR1 is SGHTA, CDR2 FQGNSA, per germline.